This is a list of T cell receptor beta chains from one sample in a study of cytomegalovirus exposure and HLA in healthy donors. Measured with immunoSEQ multiplex PCR; TCRdb has only the in-frame clones, and not every one. The top ten clones hold 20% to 25% of a sample with roughly 100,000 clones, 85% of them seen once. Source material: PBMCs. All receptors come from a man younger than 35 in good health and CMV-seropositive. The CDR3 runs from the conserved cysteine through the conserved F or W. The D gene is left open where the match is weak. Clone size is not always given. Where it is, it says once, few, many or a class for expanded clones.

TRBV28	TRBJ1-1	.	.	TGTGCCAGCAGTTCTCGGACAACCCTGAACACTGAAGCTTTCTTT	CASSSRTTLNTEAFF
TRBV2	TRBJ2-1	.	.	TGTGCCAGCAGTGAAGAGACTAAACGCTACAATGAGCAGTTCTTC	CASSEETKRYNEQFF
TRBV15	TRBJ2-7	.	TRBD2	TGTGCCACCAGCAGAGATGGGGGGGGTACCGAGCAGTACTTC	CATSRDGGGTEQYF
TRBV7-9	TRBJ2-7	.	TRBD2	TGTGCCAGCAGCCCCTTAGCGGGAGGGCTCATCGAGCAGTACTTC	CASSPLAGGLIEQYF
TRBV30	TRBJ2-5	once	.	TGTGCCTGGAGAAAAAGGGAGGACTTCCAAGAGACCCAGTACTTC	CAWRKREDFQETQYF
TRBV5-1	TRBJ2-7	once	.	TGCGCCAGCAGCTTGCAGGGTCTCTTATCCTACGAGCAGTACTTC	CASSLQGLLSYEQYF
TRBV11-2	TRBJ1-1	.	.	TGTGCCAGCAGCTTAGATGAGAGGGTAAGGAGCACTGAAGCTTTCTTT	CASSLDERVRSTEAFF
TRBV6-5	TRBJ2-1	.	TRBD1	TGTGCCAGCAGGGACAGGGGGGAATGGAGTGAGCAGTTCTTC	CASRDRGEWSEQFF
TRBV5-1	TRBJ1-2	.	TRBD1	TGCGCCAGCAGCCCACAGGGGGCGAGTTATGGCTACACCTTC	CASSPQGASYGYTF
TRBV30	TRBJ2-1	.	TRBD2	TGTGCCTGGAGTCAGATCGGGACTAGCGGGCGTAATGAGCAGTTCTTC	CAWSQIGTSGRNEQFF
TRBV9	TRBJ2-2	.	.	TGTGCCAGCAGCGTAGCTTCCGGGACATCCACCGGGGAGCTGTTTTTT	CASSVASGTSTGELFF
TRBV4-2	TRBJ1-1	.	.	TGTGCCAGCAGCCAAGTTCGCAGAGGGACTGAAGCTTTCTTT	CASSQVRRGTEAFF
TRBV5-1	TRBJ2-7	few	TRBD1	TGCGCCAGCAGCTTCGGGACAGGGGGCTACGAGCAGTACTTC	CASSFGTGGYEQYF
TRBV11-2	TRBJ2-1	.	TRBD2	TGTGCCAGCAATGTAGCGGGAGGGCCCTGGAAGAATGAGCAGTTCTTC	CASNVAGGPWKNEQFF
TRBV21-1	TRBJ2-7	.	.	TGTGCCAGCAGCAAAGCGCCTGCGGGAGATCTCGAGCAGTACTTC	CASSKAPAGDLEQYF
TRBV6-6	TRBJ2-2	few	.	TGTGCCAGCACACAGTCTTCCGGGGAGCTGTTTTTT	CASTQSSGELFF
TRBV19	TRBJ1-2	few	TRBD1	TGTGCCAGTAGGAATACAGGGGCGGGAAACTATGGCTACACCTTC	CASRNTGAGNYGYTF
TRBV6-1	TRBJ1-2	few	TRBD1	TGTGCCAGCAGTGACCAGGGACAGGGGGCGCGAGGCTACACCTTC	CASSDQGQGARGYTF